Listed here are 18 T cell receptor beta chains from one sample, sequenced in a study of blood T cell repertoires in COVID-19. The assay was immunoSEQ multiplex PCR, and TCRdb's table has in-frame clones only and misses some. This sample has 400,000 or so clones, with less than 95% found just once. Input material: PBMCs or T cells enriched from blood (not recorded which). The receptors derive from a young man who had recovered from COVID-19.

The chain uses TRBV24-1 and TRBJ1-4, with TRBD1 as a possible D gene (5 bases). The CDR3 contains 14 residues. Germline-derived CDR1 and CDR2 are KGHDR and SFDVKD. Between the trimmed V and J ends, which lost 8 bases and 7 bases, there was a span of 16 bases. This chain's CDR3 is CATKDSPCGEKLFF. DNA of the CDR3: TGTGCCACCAAAGACAGTCCCTGCGGTGAAAAACTGTTTTTT.

The rearrangement links TRBV9 to TRBJ1-2; a weak D match, TRBD1 (5 bases). V dropped 7 bases and J dropped 2 bases, with 15 bases sitting between them. The germline CDR1 and CDR2 sequences are SGDLS and YYNGEE. The CDR3 is 14 amino acids. The CDR3 here is CASARGTENYGYTF. In nucleotides, the CDR3 is TGTGCCAGCGCTCGAGGGACTGAGAACTATGGCTACACCTTC. The complete variable domain, with remaining parts taken from reference TRBV9 and TRBJ1-2, reads DSGVTQTPKHLITATGQRVTLRCSPRSGDLSVYWYQQSLDQGLQFLIQYYNGEERAKGNILERFSAQQFPDLHSELNLSSLELGDSALYFCASARGTENYGYTFGSGTRLTVV.

The genes are TRBV19 and TRBJ1-1; maybe TRBD1 (6 bases). V lost 4 bases, J lost 7 bases, and 10 bases lay in between. Per germline, CDR1 LNHDA and CDR2 SQIVND (reference sequence). CDR3 size: 12 residues. The CDR3 protein is CASSRGQIEAFF. CDR3 nucleotides: TGTGCCAGTAGTAGGGGGCAGATTGAAGCTTTCTTT.

This rearrangement joins TRBV5-1 to TRBJ2-7; TRBD1 agrees at 8 bases. CDR1 and CDR2 from the germline V gene are SGHRS and YFSETQ. V was pared by 3 bases and J by 3 bases, with 5 bases of the junction left unmatched. This CDR3 spans 14 amino acids. In DNA form, the CDR3 reads TGCGCCAGCAGCTACCGGGACAGGAACTACGAGCAGTACTTC. Its translation: CASSYRDRNYEQYF.

The rearrangement joins TRBV29-1 to TRBJ1-1; no clear D. Trimming left V 4 bases short and J 0 bases short, with 6 bases between. Germline V lookup: CDR1 SQVTM, CDR2 ANQGSEA. This CDR3 has 12 residues. The CDR3 DNA is TGCAGCGTTGGGGAGGTGAACACTGAAGCTTTCTTT. Translation gives CSVGEVNTEAFF. The full variable domain, rest sourced from reference TRBV29-1 and TRBJ1-1, is SAVISQKPSRDICQRGTSLTIQCQVDSQVTMMFWYRQQPGQSLTLIATANQGSEATYESGFVIDKFPISRPNLTFSTLTVSNMSPEDSSIYLCSVGEVNTEAFFGQGTRLTVV.

The V and J genes are TRBV6-1 and TRBJ2-6, with 8 bases aligning to TRBD1. The V and J ends lost 2 bases and 5 bases, in that order; junction bases with no gene match: 11. The CDR3 covers 18 residues. The germline V gene encodes CDR1 MNHNS and CDR2 SASEGT. Here the CDR3 reads CASSEHRDRTLRANVLTF. Here the CDR3 DNA reads TGTGCCAGCAGTGAACACCGGGACAGGACCCTTCGGGCCAACGTCCTGACTTTC.

This chain uses TRBV5-4 with TRBJ2-5, with 8 bases lining up with TRBD1. V lost 4 bases to trimming and J lost 0 bases; unmatched junction nucleotides: 11. CDR3 size: 17 residues. The germline gives CDR1 SGHNT, CDR2 YYREEE (reference sequence). CDR3: CASSLIGQGAYQETQYF. Here the CDR3 DNA reads TGTGCCAGCAGCCTGATCGGGCAGGGGGCCTACCAAGAGACCCAGTACTTC.

This rearrangement joins TRBV14 to TRBJ1-1; 10 nucleotides line up with TRBD1. The germline gives CDR1 SGHDN, CDR2 FVKESK. Trimming took 3 bases from V and 6 from J; bases not matched to a gene: 10. CDR3 length: 16 residues. The chain's CDR3 is CASSHWVSDRGAEAFF. The DNA for the CDR3 is TGTGCCAGCAGCCACTGGGTCTCGGACAGGGGGGCTGAAGCTTTCTTT.

J is TRBJ1-2 and V is TRBV18; 7 bases line up with TRBD1. CDR3 size: 14 residues. V lost 2 bases to trimming and J lost 7 bases; unmatched junction nucleotides: 7. Germline V lookup: CDR1 KGHSH, CDR2 LQKENI. CDR3 bases: TGTGCCAGCTCACCATCCGAGGGGGCGCGTGGCTACACCTTC. Protein sequence: CASSPSEGARGYTF.

The rearrangement uses TRBV28 and TRBJ1-1, with unresolved D. The germline V and J ends were trimmed by 10 bases and 1 base, with 22 bases remaining between them. The CDR3 length is 16 residues. Germline CDR1 and CDR2: MDHEN and SYDVKM. CDR3 loop: CATQIGLGKGNTEAFF. The CDR3 nucleotides read TGTGCCACCCAGATTGGACTTGGGAAGGGGAACACTGAAGCTTTCTTT.

This rearrangement joins TRBV2 to TRBJ1-4; 7 bases match TRBD1. The trim removed 5 bases at V and 3 bases at J, leaving 9 bases unmatched. Per the germline V gene, CDR1 is SNHLY and CDR2 is FYNNEI. The CDR3 runs to 16 residues. The CDR3 is CASSRQGYAANEKLFF. The CDR3 nucleotides are TGTGCCAGCAGTCGACAGGGTTATGCGGCTAATGAAAAACTGTTTTTT.

The rearrangement joins TRBV3-1 (or the pseudogene TRBV3-2) to TRBJ2-2; 8 bases are a match to TRBD1. Trimming removed 8 bases from V and 6 bases from J; junction bases left unmatched: 2. Germline V gene data show CDR1 as LGHDT and CDR2 as YNNKEL (reference sequence). CDR3 size: 12 residues. Here the CDR3 reads CASGQGSGELFF. In DNA, the CDR3 is TGTGCCAGCGGACAGGGATCCGGGGAGCTGTTTTTT.

This chain links TRBV19 with TRBJ2-1, with D tentatively TRBD2 (5 bases). The CDR3 is 14 amino acids. Germline V gene lookup returns CDR1 LNHDA and CDR2 SQIVND (reference sequence). The V gene lost 4 bases and the J gene lost 2 bases, with 9 bases spanning the gap. The CDR3 here is CASSRTGTYNEQFF. For the CDR3, the DNA is TGTGCCAGTAGTAGGACGGGGACCTACAATGAGCAGTTCTTC. Full variable domain (rest looked up from reference TRBV19 and TRBJ2-1): DGGITQSPKYLFRKEGQNVTLSCEQNLNHDAMYWYRQDPGQGLRLIYYSQIVNDFQKGDIAEGYSVSREKKESFPLTVTSAQKNPTAFYLCASSRTGTYNEQFFGPGTRLTVL.

The V and J genes are TRBV6-1 and TRBJ2-1; D is uncertain. The CDR3 is 16 amino acids. Trimming took 0 bases from V and 6 from J, leaving 15 bases between them. CDR1 is MNHNS, CDR2 SASEGT, per germline. The CDR3 loop is CASSEARPGLRNEQFF. CDR3 DNA sequence: TGTGCCAGCAGTGAAGCGAGGCCTGGGTTACGCAATGAGCAGTTCTTC.

The V call is TRBV25-1, the J call TRBJ2-1; 9 positions match TRBD1. After removal of 2 bases from V and 4 bases from J, the junction contained 9 bases not matched to a gene. CDR1 and CDR2 from the germline V gene are MGHDK and SYGVNS. The CDR3 runs 17 residues. The CDR3 coding sequence is TGTGCCAGCAGTGAAGAGGGAGGACAGGGGTCTTACAATGAGCAGTTCTTC. Protein product: CASSEEGGQGSYNEQFF.

J is TRBJ2-1 and V is TRBV2, with 8 bases identical to TRBD1. Germline assignment: CDR1 SNHLY and CDR2 FYNNEI. The CDR3 consists of 14 residues. Germline trimming cut 5 bases from V and 2 bases from J; bases unmatched to any gene: 2. The CDR3 reads CASSRTGPYNEQFF. For the CDR3, the DNA is TGTGCCAGCAGTAGGACAGGGCCCTACAATGAGCAGTTCTTC.

This chain links TRBV15 with TRBJ1-5; D remains ambiguous. V was cut by 4 bases and J by 9 bases, with 16 bases left in between. Germline-derived CDR1 and CDR2 are LNHNV and YYDKDF (reference sequence). This CDR3 has 14 amino acids. CDR3 loop: CATSTRRTGGPQHF. Written as DNA, the CDR3 is TGTGCCACCAGCACCAGGCGTACTGGAGGGCCCCAGCATTTT.

The chain couples TRBV7-6 to TRBJ1-2; TRBD1 agrees at 7 bases. CDR1 SGHVS and CDR2 FNYEAQ come from the germline V gene. This CDR3 has 13 amino acids. The ends lost 5 bases at V and 7 bases at J; junction bases unmatched: 7. CDR3 protein: CASSQGQQGGYTF. Written as DNA, the CDR3 is TGTGCCAGCAGCCAGGGACAGCAGGGTGGCTACACCTTC. The complete variable domain, with remaining parts taken from reference TRBV7-6 and TRBJ1-2, reads GAGVSQSPRYKVTKRGQDVALRCDPISGHVSLYWYRQALGQGPEFLTYFNYEAQQDKSGLPNDRFSAERPEGSISTLTIQRTEQRDSAMYRCASSQGQQGGYTFGSGTRLTVV.